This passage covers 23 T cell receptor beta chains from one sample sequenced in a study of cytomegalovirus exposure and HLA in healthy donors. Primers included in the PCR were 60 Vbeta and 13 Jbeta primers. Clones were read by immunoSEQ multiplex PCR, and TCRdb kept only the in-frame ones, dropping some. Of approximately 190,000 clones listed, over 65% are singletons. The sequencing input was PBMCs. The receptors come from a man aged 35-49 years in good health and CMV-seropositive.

In DNA form, the CDR3 reads TGTGCCAGCAGCCAAGATCCTCGGAGCGGGAAATTCGATGAGCAGTTCTTC. Its protein is CASSQDPRSGKFDEQFF. This chain joins TRBV4-2 and TRBJ2-1; 7 bases line up with TRBD2. There are 17 residues in the CDR3. The ends lost 0 bases at V and 8 bases at J; junction bases unmatched: 13. Germline CDR1 LGHNA, CDR2 YNFKEQ.

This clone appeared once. CDR3 in DNA: TGTGCCAGCAGCCAGCGGGACAGGGCTGGAGACGAGCAGTACTTC. Its translation is CASSQRDRAGDEQYF. The genes are TRBV6-6 and TRBJ2-7; 9 bases agree with TRBD1. Germline V gene sequence: CDR1 MNHNY, CDR2 SVGAGI (reference sequence). With V trimmed by 6 bases and J by 5 bases, 11 bases remained unmatched. The CDR3 is 15 amino acids.

CDR3 sequence reads: CASQVRSTNNSPLHF. Written as DNA, the CDR3 is TGTGCCAGTCAGGTCCGGTCAACAAATAATTCACCCCTCCACTTT. The genes are TRBV19 and TRBJ1-6; D is unclear. The CDR3 loop spans 15 amino acids. The germline gives CDR1 LNHDA, CDR2 SQIVND (reference sequence). V was shortened by 8 bases and J by 5 bases, with 16 bases between the two germline ends.

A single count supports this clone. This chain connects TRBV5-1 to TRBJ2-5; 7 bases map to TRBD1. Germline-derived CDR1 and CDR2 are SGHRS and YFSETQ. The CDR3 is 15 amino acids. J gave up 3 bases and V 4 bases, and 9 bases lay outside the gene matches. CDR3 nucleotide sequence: TGCGCCAGCAGCCGGGCAGGGGGATTAGAAGAGACCCAGTACTTC. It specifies CASSRAGGLEETQYF. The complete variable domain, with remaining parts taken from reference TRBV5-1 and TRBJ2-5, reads KAGVTQTPRYLIKTRGQQVTLSCSPISGHRSVSWYQQTPGQGLQFLFEYFSETQRNKGNFPGRFSGRQFSNSRSEMNVSTLELGDSALYLCASSRAGGLEETQYFGPGTRLLVL.

The DNA for the CDR3 is TGTGCCAGCAGTGCCAGCGGGGGGGGTGGGACAGATACGCAGTATTTT. Translated, it gives CASSASGGGGTDTQYF. The chain is built from TRBV6-1 and TRBJ2-3; 10 bases are shared with TRBD2. V shed 4 bases, J shed 3 bases, and the junction held 7 bases outside the gene matches. Germline V gene sequence: CDR1 MNHNS, CDR2 SASEGT. The CDR3 has 16 amino acids.

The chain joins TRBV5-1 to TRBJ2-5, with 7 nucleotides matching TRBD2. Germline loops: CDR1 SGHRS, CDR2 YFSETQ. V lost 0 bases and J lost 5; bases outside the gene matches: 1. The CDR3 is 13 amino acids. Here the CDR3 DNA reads TGCGCCAGCAGCTTGGGACTAGCTGAGACCCAGTACTTC. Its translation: CASSLGLAETQYF.

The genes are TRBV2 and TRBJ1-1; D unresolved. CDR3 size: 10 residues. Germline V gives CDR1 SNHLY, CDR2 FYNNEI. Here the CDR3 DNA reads TGTGCGGTGGGAGACACTGAAGCTTTCTTT. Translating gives CAVGDTEAFF. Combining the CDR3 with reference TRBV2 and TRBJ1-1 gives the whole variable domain EPEVTQTPSHQVTQMGQEVILRCVPISNHLYFYWYRQILGQKVEFLVSFYNNEISEKSEIFDDQFSVERPDGSNFTLKIRSTKLEDSAMYFCAVGDTEAFFGQGTRLTVV.

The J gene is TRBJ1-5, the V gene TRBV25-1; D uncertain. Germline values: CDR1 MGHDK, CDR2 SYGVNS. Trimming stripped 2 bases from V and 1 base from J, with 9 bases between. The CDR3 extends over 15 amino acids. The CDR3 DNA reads TGTGCCAGCAGTGAAGGGCGGGCGAGCAATCAGCCCCAGCATTTT. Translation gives CASSEGRASNQPQHF.

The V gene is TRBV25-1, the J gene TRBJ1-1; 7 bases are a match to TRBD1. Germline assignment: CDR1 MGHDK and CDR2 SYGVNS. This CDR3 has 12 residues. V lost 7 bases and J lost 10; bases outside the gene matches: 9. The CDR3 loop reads CASNEGARAAFF. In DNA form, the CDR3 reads TGTGCCAGCAATGAGGGGGCGCGAGCAGCTTTCTTT.

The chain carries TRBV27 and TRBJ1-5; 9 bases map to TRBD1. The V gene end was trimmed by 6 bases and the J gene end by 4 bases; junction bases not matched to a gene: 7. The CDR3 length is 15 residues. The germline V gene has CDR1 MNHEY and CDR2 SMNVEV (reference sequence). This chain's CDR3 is CASRMDRGGNQPQHF. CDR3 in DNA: TGTGCCAGCAGGATGGACAGGGGAGGTAATCAGCCCCAGCATTTT.

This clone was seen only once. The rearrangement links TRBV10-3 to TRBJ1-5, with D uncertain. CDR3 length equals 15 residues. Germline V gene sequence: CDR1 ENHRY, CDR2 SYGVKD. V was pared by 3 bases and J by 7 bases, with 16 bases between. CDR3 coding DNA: TGTGCCATCAGTGACTCCCCCCGGAGCGGACAGCCCCAGCATTTT. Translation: CAISDSPRSGQPQHF.

The CDR3 protein is CASSPPGGTYEQYF. CDR3 nucleotides: TGTGCCAGCAGCCCGCCGGGGGGGACCTACGAGCAGTACTTC. The chain is built from TRBV7-2 and TRBJ2-7; 8 nucleotides agree with TRBD2. CDR3 length: 14 residues. The germline CDR1 and CDR2 sequences are SGHTA and FQGNSA. V was clipped by 5 bases and J by 2 bases; unmatched bases: 5.

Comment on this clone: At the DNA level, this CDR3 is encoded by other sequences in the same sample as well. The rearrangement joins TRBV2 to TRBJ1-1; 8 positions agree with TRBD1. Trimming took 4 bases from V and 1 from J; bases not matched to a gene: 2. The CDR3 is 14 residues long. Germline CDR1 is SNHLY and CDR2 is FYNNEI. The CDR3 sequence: CASSGGQGNTEAFF. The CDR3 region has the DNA TGTGCCAGCAGTGGTGGACAGGGGAACACTGAAGCTTTCTTT.

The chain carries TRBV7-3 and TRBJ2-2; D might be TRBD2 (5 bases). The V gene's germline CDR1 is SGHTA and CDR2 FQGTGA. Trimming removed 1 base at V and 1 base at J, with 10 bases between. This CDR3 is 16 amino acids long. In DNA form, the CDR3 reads TGTGCCAGCAGCTTAAACTCTCGGGGGAACACCGGGGAGCTGTTTTTT. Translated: CASSLNSRGNTGELFF.

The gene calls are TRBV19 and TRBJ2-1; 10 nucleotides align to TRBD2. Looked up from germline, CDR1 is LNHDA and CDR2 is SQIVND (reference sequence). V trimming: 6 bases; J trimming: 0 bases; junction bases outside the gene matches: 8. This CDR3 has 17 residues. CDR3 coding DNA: TGTGCCAGTAGCAAAAGGACTAGCGGTAGCTCCTACAATGAGCAGTTCTTC. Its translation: CASSKRTSGSSYNEQFF.

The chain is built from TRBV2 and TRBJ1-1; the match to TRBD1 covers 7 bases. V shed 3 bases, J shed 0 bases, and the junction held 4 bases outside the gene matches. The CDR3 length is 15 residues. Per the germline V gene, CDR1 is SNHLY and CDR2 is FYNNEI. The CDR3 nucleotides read TGTGCCAGCAGTGAGGGACAGAGTATGAACACTGAAGCTTTCTTT. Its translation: CASSEGQSMNTEAFF.

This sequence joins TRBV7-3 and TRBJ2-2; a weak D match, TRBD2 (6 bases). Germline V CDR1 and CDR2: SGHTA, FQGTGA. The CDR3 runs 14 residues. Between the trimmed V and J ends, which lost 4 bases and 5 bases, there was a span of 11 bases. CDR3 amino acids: CASSSSRGTGELFF. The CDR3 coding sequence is TGTGCCAGCAGCTCGTCCCGGGGGACCGGGGAGCTGTTTTTT.

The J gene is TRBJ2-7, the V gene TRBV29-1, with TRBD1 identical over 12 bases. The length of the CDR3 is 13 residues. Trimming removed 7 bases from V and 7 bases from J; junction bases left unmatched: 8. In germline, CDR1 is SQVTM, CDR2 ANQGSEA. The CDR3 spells CSALPGQGAEQYF. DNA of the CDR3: TGCAGCGCCCTCCCGGGACAGGGGGCGGAGCAGTACTTC.

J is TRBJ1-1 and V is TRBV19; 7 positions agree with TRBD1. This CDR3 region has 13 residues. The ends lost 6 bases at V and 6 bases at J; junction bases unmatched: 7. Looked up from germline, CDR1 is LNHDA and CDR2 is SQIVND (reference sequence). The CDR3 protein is CASRPAQGAEAFF. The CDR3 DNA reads TGTGCCAGTAGACCCGCTCAGGGGGCTGAAGCTTTCTTT.

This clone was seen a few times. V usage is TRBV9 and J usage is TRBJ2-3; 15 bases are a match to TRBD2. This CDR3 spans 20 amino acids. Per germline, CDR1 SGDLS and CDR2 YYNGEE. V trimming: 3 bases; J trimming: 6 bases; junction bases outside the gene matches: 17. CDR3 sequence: CASSGGVPGLAGGGGDTQYF. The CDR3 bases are TGTGCCAGCAGCGGAGGAGTACCGGGACTAGCGGGGGGCGGGGGGGATACGCAGTATTTT.

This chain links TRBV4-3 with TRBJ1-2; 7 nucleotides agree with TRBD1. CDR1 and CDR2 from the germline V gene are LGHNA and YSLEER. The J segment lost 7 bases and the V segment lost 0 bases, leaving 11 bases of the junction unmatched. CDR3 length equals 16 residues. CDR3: CASSQDRNRGEGGYTF. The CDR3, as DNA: TGCGCCAGCAGCCAAGATCGGAACAGGGGAGAAGGTGGCTACACCTTC.

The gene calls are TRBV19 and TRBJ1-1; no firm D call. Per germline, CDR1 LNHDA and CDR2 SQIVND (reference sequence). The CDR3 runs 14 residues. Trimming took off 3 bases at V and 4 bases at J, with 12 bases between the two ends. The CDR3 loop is CASSMAGGPTEAFF. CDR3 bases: TGTGCCAGTAGTATGGCAGGAGGGCCCACTGAAGCTTTCTTT.

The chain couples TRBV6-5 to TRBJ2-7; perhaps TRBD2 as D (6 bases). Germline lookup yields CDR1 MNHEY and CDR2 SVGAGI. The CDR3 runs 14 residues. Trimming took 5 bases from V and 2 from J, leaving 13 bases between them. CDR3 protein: CASSGRGKAYEQYF. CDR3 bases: TGTGCCAGCAGTGGTCGGGGGAAGGCCTACGAGCAGTACTTC.